This paragraph covers one TCR beta chain sequence. What it recognizes is unknown. These data come from a study of cytomegalovirus exposure and HLA in healthy donors. General study results and limits: Common viral pathogens were later found to be apparently linked to several of the most significant clusters. One variant, a missense change in DCLRE1C, was linked in a later analysis to TCR beta V- and J-gene trimming. Donors belonging to an Asian-associated ancestry cluster reportedly showed fewer N-insertions in productive TCRs than the roughly 700-donor mean, according to what a later analysis found.

Primers for the PCR totalled 60 Vbeta and 13 Jbeta. Clones were sequenced by immunoSEQ multiplex PCR, and TCRdb holds only the in-frame ones, with some missing. Here the sample spans just over 150,000 clones, roughly 80% being singletons. The V gene's germline CDR1 is MNHEY and CDR2 SVGAGI. V was clipped by 6 bases and J by 10 bases; unmatched bases: 8. This CDR3 contains 14 residues. Each of the donors was a healthy bone marrow donor. The genes are TRBV6-5 and TRBJ1-6, with TRBD1 matching over 8 bases. Material: PBMCs. This receptor was obtained from a female donor in good health and CMV-seronegative. CDR3 protein: CASSQDRAGSPLHF. The CDR3 DNA sequence: TGTGCCAGCAGCCAGGACAGGGCCGGGTCACCCCTCCACTTT.